This T cell receptor beta chain derives from a study of T cells in Graves' hyperthyroidism and ophthalmopathy. In this sample, this clonotype turned up a few times. What it recognizes is unknown. Stability of Graves' hyperthyroidism was defined as absent ophthalmopathy progression within 18 months. Patients between 18 and 65 years old had hyperthyroidism, newly diagnosed and lasting under 2 months. Amplification yielded TCR beta CDR3 regions, with RNA transcripts as the source. TCR CDR3 underwent first-round RT-PCR with the HTBI primer set. MiXCR was run by TCRdb on the multiplex PCR reads, yielding one entry per CDR3 protein. Seen here are approximately 400,000 distinct CDR3 sequences, roughly 25% observed once, and the top ten hold more than 60%. Overall study results and limits: In blood, most of the thyroid clonotypes expanded above 0.001 were also present. Through a model of 13 V-J features, ophthalmopathy was separated from stable hyperthyroidism.

Sequenced sample: blood. This TCR came from a man aged 50-59 years with Graves' hyperthyroidism.

The DNA of the CDR3 is TGTGCCAGCTCACGCAACGGGGGGCCCTACGAGCAGTACTTC. Protein: CASSRNGGPYEQYF. The chain combines TRBV18 with TRBJ2-7, with D possibly TRBD2 on 7 matching bases. Germline V CDR1 and CDR2: KGHSH, LQKENI. The CDR3 sequence is 14 residues long. Trimming pared 4 bases from V and 2 bases from J, leaving 12 bases between.